The next 17 T cell receptor beta chains were all read from a single sample in a study of cytomegalovirus exposure and HLA in healthy donors. Primers for the PCR totalled 60 Vbeta and 13 Jbeta. Produced via immunoSEQ multiplex PCR; TCRdb's table is partial and in-frame only. The sample lists about 110,000 clones, around 84% occurring once. The sample comprised PBMCs. These receptors were obtained from a woman in her thirties in good health and CMV-seronegative.

On this clone: Its ends do not fully match the called genes, so a read error is possible. This chain links TRBV7-7 with TRBJ2-5; tentatively, D is TRBD2 (5 bases). The CDR3 totals 15 residues. Looked up from germline, CDR1 is SSHAT and CDR2 is FNYEAQ (reference sequence). The CDR3 protein is CASSLGLASRETQYF. Here the CDR3 DNA reads TGTGCTAGCAGCTTAGGGTTAGCGAGCAGGGAGACCCAGTACTTC.

This clone showed up just a few times. At the DNA level, this CDR3 is encoded by other sequences in the same sample as well. V is TRBV9 and J is TRBJ2-7, with 7 bases matching TRBD1. Trimming took 0 bases from V and 2 from J; bases not matched to a gene: 2. There are 14 residues in the CDR3. Per germline, CDR1 SGDLS and CDR2 YYNGEE. The CDR3 coding sequence is TGTGCCAGCAGCGTAGGGCAGGGGGCCTACGAGCAGTACTTC. This encodes CASSVGQGAYEQYF.

The J gene is TRBJ2-2, the V gene TRBV18; 7 bases match TRBD1. This CDR3 region has 15 residues. V lost 4 bases and J lost 3; bases outside the gene matches: 5. Germline V gene lookup returns CDR1 KGHSH and CDR2 LQKENI. CDR3 DNA sequence: TGTGCCAGCTCACGACAGGGTTCGGACACCGGGGAGCTGTTTTTT. This encodes CASSRQGSDTGELFF.

This clone was detected a few times. The J gene is TRBJ2-5, the V gene TRBV19, with TRBD1 matching 9 bases. The J call may be faulty, since TRBJ2-7 better matches the DNA end. CDR3 length: 14 amino acids. CDR1 and CDR2 (germline): LNHDA, SQIVND (reference sequence). CDR3 coding DNA: TGTGCCAGTAGTATCTTCGGGACAGGGTACGAGCAGTACTTC. Translation gives CASSIFGTGYEQYF.

CDR3 in DNA: TGTGCCAGCAGCTTAGCGGGCACAGATACGCAGTATTTT. Its protein is CASSLAGTDTQYF. The J gene is TRBJ2-3, the V gene TRBV11-2, with D hard to call. CDR1 and CDR2 from the germline V gene are SGHAT and FQNNGV. V was pared by 1 base and J by 1 base, with 3 bases between. This CDR3 has 13 residues.

This chain's CDR3 is CASSVDGTGVYEQYF. The CDR3 bases are TGTGCCAGCAGCGTAGACGGGACAGGTGTATACGAGCAGTACTTC. The chain has TRBV9 and TRBJ2-7, with 8 bases fitting TRBD1. Germline CDR1 reads SGDLS; CDR2 reads YYNGEE. The CDR3 consists of 15 residues. V lost 0 bases and J lost 4; bases outside the gene matches: 6.

This clone was picked up one time. This rearrangement joins TRBV28 to TRBJ2-7; 7 positions agree with TRBD1. Losses at the gene ends were 2 bases for V and 7 bases for J; bases not matched to a gene: 5. The CDR3 extends over 13 amino acids. The germline V gene has CDR1 MDHEN and CDR2 SYDVKM. CDR3 region: CASSLGQGEEQYF. CDR3 nucleotide sequence: TGTGCCAGCAGTTTAGGGCAGGGGGAAGAGCAGTACTTC.

The V call is TRBV5-1, the J call TRBJ2-3; 9 bases map to TRBD2. After removal of 6 bases from V and 6 bases from J, the junction contained 8 bases not matched to a gene. This CDR3 is 14 amino acids long. Germline V lookup: CDR1 SGHRS, CDR2 YFSETQ. CDR3 loop: CASTSAGGSDTQYF. CDR3 sequence (DNA): TGCGCCAGCACCTCAGCGGGGGGATCCGATACGCAGTATTTT.

The chain employs TRBV5-4 and TRBJ1-3; D not resolved. CDR1 and CDR2 (germline): SGHNT, YYREEE (reference sequence). V was clipped by 0 bases and J by 2 bases, with 3 bases between them. The CDR3 is 13 residues long. In DNA, the CDR3 is TGTGCCAGCAGCTTGGCCACTGGAAACACCATATATTTT. Protein sequence: CASSLATGNTIYF.

The chain is built from TRBV7-9 and TRBJ1-1, with D uncertain. This CDR3 contains 13 residues. CDR1 and CDR2 from the germline V gene are SEHNR and FQNEAQ (reference sequence). V was clipped by 4 bases and J by 5 bases, with 11 bases between them. This CDR3 is CASSSESRTEAFF. CDR3 nucleotides: TGTGCCAGCAGCTCCGAAAGTCGGACTGAAGCTTTCTTT.

About this clone itself: Other DNA sequences in the sample encode the same CDR3. The rearrangement links TRBV18 to TRBJ1-1; 8 bases are a match to TRBD1. After removal of 3 bases from V and 3 bases from J, the junction contained 3 bases not matched to a gene. From germline, CDR1 is KGHSH and CDR2 LQKENI. The length of the CDR3 is 14 residues. This chain's CDR3 is CASSPGQGHTEAFF. Written as DNA, the CDR3 is TGTGCCAGCTCACCCGGACAGGGACACACTGAAGCTTTCTTT.

The chain has TRBV19 and TRBJ1-5, with a tentative D call TRBD1 (6 bases). Trimming removed 9 bases from V and 4 bases from J, with 22 bases in between. Germline V gene sequence: CDR1 LNHDA, CDR2 SQIVND (reference sequence). The CDR3 loop spans 16 amino acids. The CDR3 DNA reads TGTGCCAGCCTGCCCCAGGGGAGGGGTAATAATCAGCCCCAGCATTTT. Protein sequence: CASLPQGRGNNQPQHF. The variable domain in full, with the rest retrieved from reference TRBV19 and TRBJ1-5, is DGGITQSPKYLFRKEGQNVTLSCEQNLNHDAMYWYRQDPGQGLRLIYYSQIVNDFQKGDIAEGYSVSREKKESFPLTVTSAQKNPTAFYLCASLPQGRGNNQPQHFGDGTRLSIL.

This rearrangement joins TRBV2 to TRBJ1-2, with 7 positions matching TRBD1. The CDR3 runs to 16 residues. Germline-derived CDR1 and CDR2 are SNHLY and FYNNEI. V lost 5 bases and J lost 3; bases outside the gene matches: 12. The CDR3, as DNA: TGTGCCAGCAGTCCTCCCTTGGGACAGCCTGACTATGGCTACACCTTC. Translating gives CASSPPLGQPDYGYTF.

This chain uses TRBV7-2 with TRBJ2-5; no firm D call. The CDR3 totals 11 residues. The germline CDR1 and CDR2 sequences are SGHTA and FQGNSA. Trimming pared 6 bases from V and 2 bases from J, leaving 4 bases between. The CDR3: CASSQQETQYF. The CDR3 DNA reads as TGTGCCAGCAGTCAACAAGAGACCCAGTACTTC.

In DNA form, the CDR3 reads TGCAGCGTTGAAGAGGGACAGGGCGGAAACACCATATATTTT. Translating gives CSVEEGQGGNTIYF. The chain combines TRBV29-1 with TRBJ1-3; 9 bases fit TRBD1. Per the germline V gene, CDR1 is SQVTM and CDR2 is ANQGSEA. This CDR3 spans 14 amino acids. V shed 0 bases and J 4 bases; nucleotides not matched to a gene: 1.

The rearrangement joins TRBV7-2 to TRBJ2-3, with 9 bases that match TRBD2. V gave up 4 bases and J gave up 6 bases; unmatched junction bases: 2. The V gene's germline CDR1 is SGHTA and CDR2 FQGNSA. This CDR3 is built from 13 residues. The CDR3 DNA reads as TGTGCCAGCAGCTCGGGGACTAGCGATACGCAGTATTTT. Its translation: CASSSGTSDTQYF.

V gene TRBV4-1 combines with J gene TRBJ1-1; perhaps TRBD1 as D (5 bases). CDR3 size: 14 residues. The germline gives CDR1 MGHRA, CDR2 YSYEKL. The germline V and J ends were trimmed by 1 base and 3 bases, with 9 bases remaining between them. The CDR3, as DNA: TGCGCCAGCAGCCAAGCAACAGGCGACACTGAAGCTTTCTTT. It specifies CASSQATGDTEAFF.